In its sample, the clone carrying this TCR beta chain was seen a few times. The germline gene is not matched at one end of the junction; a read error may be the cause. This sample is drawn from a study of T cell repertoires in cytomegalovirus infection. Background on the study: The public TCR beta signatures pointed to both CMV infection and matching HLA type.

TCRdb re-analysed the reads in MiXCR, keeping a single row per CDR3 protein. The sample shows roughly 600,000 distinct CDR3 sequences, 20% to 25% of them seen only once. This CDR3 contains 14 residues. Germline assignment: CDR1 SGHVS and CDR2 FNYEAQ. The sample taken for sequencing was CD8+ T cells from PBMCs. The TCR was taken from a human donor in good health (CMV status not recorded). Some clones in this sample may be carry-over from other donors' samples. The chain is built from TRBV7-6 and TRBJ1-5; D perhaps matches TRBD1 (6 bases). CDR3 sequence reads: CANSGWGAGQPQHF. The CDR3, as DNA: TGTGCCAACAGCGGATGGGGGGCTGGACAGCCCCAGCATTTT.